The clone carrying this T cell receptor beta chain was observed a handful of times. The data were obtained in a study of beta chain features in type 1 diabetes. Germline lookup yields CDR1 SGHTA and CDR2 FQGNSA. The CDR3 runs 16 residues. Trimming pared 5 bases from V and 3 bases from J, leaving 14 bases between. Reverse transcription of all isolated RNA meant that expressed TCRB transcripts were sequenced. Generated by immunoSEQ multiplex PCR, the TCRdb table keeps only in-frame clones and is missing some. The sample yields about 620,000 clones, 15% seen once. The origin of this receptor is a man between 18 and 29 years old in good health. The genes are TRBV7-2 and TRBJ2-6, with TRBD1 as a possible D gene (6 bases). Sample: naive CD4+ T cells from blood. The CDR3 sequence is CASSPIPGVGANVLTF. The CDR3 nucleotides are TGTGCCAGCAGCCCGATACCAGGGGTTGGGGCCAACGTCCTGACTTTC.